The rows below give T cell receptor beta chains drawn from one sample of a study of CD8 T cells in ankylosing spondylitis. Via MiXCR, TCRdb re-called the 5' RACE reads, giving one row per CDR3 protein. The repertoire holds 250,000 to 350,000 distinct CDR3 sequences, with less than 25% as singletons. Source material: blood, either unsorted or a sorted T cell fraction (not recorded which). Source of these receptors: a female donor with ankylosing spondylitis or in good health (not recorded which). CDR3s include the opening cysteine and the closing phenylalanine or tryptophan. The D gene is left open where the match is weak. Where a row states a size, it is once, few, many or the class of an expanded clone; other rows omit it.

clone_size,v_call,d_call,j_call,cdr3_aa,cdr3_nt
many,TRBV10-3,NA,TRBJ2-5,CAISDGKGGEETQYF,TGTGCCATCAGTGACGGCAAGGGGGGCGAAGAGACCCAGTACTTC
few,TRBV7-9,TRBD2,TRBJ2-3,CASSLHGLAGEGDTQYF,TGTGCCAGCAGCTTACACGGACTAGCGGGAGAAGGGGATACGCAGTATTTT
many,TRBV7-2,NA,TRBJ2-7,CASSFGVSYEQYF,TGTGCCAGCAGCTTTGGCGTGTCCTACGAGCAGTACTTC
few,TRBV10-3,TRBD2,TRBJ2-1,CATAGLAGIDSSYNEQFF,TGTGCCACCGCCGGACTAGCGGGAATTGATAGCTCCTACAATGAGCAGTTCTTC
NA,TRBV27,TRBD2,TRBJ2-1,CASSLLAGASNEQFF,TGTGCCAGCAGTTTATTGGCGGGAGCCTCCAATGAGCAGTTCTTC
few,TRBV14,TRBD2,TRBJ2-5,CASSRGLGAGETQYF,TGTGCCAGCAGCCGCGGACTAGGTGCGGGAGAGACCCAGTACTTC
once,TRBV23-1,TRBD2,TRBJ2-5,CARFRASGSRFQETQYF,TGCGCCCGGTTTAGGGCTAGCGGAAGCCGATTCCAAGAGACCCAGTACTTC
many,TRBV6-6,NA,TRBJ2-5,CASQDRIQETQYF,TGTGCCAGCCAGGACAGAATTCAAGAGACCCAGTACTTC
NA,TRBV9,NA,TRBJ2-7,CASSVSGWRNDEQYF,TGTGCCAGCAGCGTTTCTGGGTGGCGGAACGACGAGCAGTACTTC
NA,TRBV6-1,TRBD1,TRBJ2-1,CASSATGAYEQFF,TGTGCCAGCAGTGCTACAGGGGCCTACGAGCAGTTCTTC
few,TRBV5-1,NA,TRBJ2-5,CASSFGGLGETQYF,TGCGCCAGCAGCTTCGGGGGGCTTGGGGAGACCCAGTACTTC
few,TRBV20-1,NA,TRBJ1-1,CSAGHRVRGTEAFF,TGCAGTGCTGGCCACAGGGTTAGGGGCACTGAAGCTTTCTTT
NA,TRBV5-1,NA,TRBJ2-2,CASSLQEAGELFF,TGCGCCAGCAGCTTGCAAGAAGCCGGGGAGCTGTTTTTT
NA,TRBV5-1,TRBD2,TRBJ2-3,CASSLGAGGSMDTQYF,TGCGCCAGCAGCTTAGGCGCGGGAGGGTCCATGGATACGCAGTATTTT
NA,TRBV28,TRBD2,TRBJ2-5,CASSGAGGLETQYF,TGTGCGAGCAGTGGAGCGGGAGGGTTAGAGACCCAGTACTTC
few,TRBV20-1,NA,TRBJ2-7,CSAYSESYEQYF,TGCAGTGCTTATAGCGAGTCCTACGAGCAGTACTTC
many,TRBV7-2,NA,TRBJ2-7,CASSLIYEQYF,TGTGCCAGCAGCCTAATATACGAGCAGTACTTC
few,TRBV5-4,NA,TRBJ2-7,CASSPQGRGSYEQYF,TGTGCCAGCAGCCCACAGGGGAGGGGAAGCTACGAGCAGTACTTC
NA,TRBV28,TRBD2,TRBJ2-7,CASSFGGLAVVGEQYF,TGTGCCAGCAGTTTTGGGGGACTAGCGGTCGTGGGGGAGCAGTACTTC
once,TRBV11-2,TRBD2,TRBJ2-3,CASSLEVLAGSDTQYF,TGTGCCAGCAGCTTAGAGGTACTAGCGGGTTCAGATACGCAGTATTTT
many,TRBV7-2,NA,TRBJ2-7,CASSPKPYEQYF,TGTGCCAGCAGCCCAAAGCCCTACGAGCAGTACTTC
NA,TRBV24-1,NA,TRBJ2-7,CATSSGPWGEQYF,TGTGCCACCAGTTCCGGCCCTTGGGGCGAGCAGTACTTC
NA,TRBV5-1,NA,TRBJ2-1,CASSPGRLSSYNEQFF,TGCGCCAGCAGCCCGGGCCGCCTGAGCTCCTACAATGAGCAGTTCTTC
many,TRBV29-1,NA,TRBJ1-4,CSVFRDSLFF,TGCAGCGTGTTCCGGGACTCCCTGTTTTTT
NA,TRBV6-2/TRBV6-3,TRBD1,TRBJ2-5,CASSTRDRGSSGGETQYF,TGTGCCAGCAGTACTAGGGACAGGGGGTCCTCCGGAGGCGAGACCCAGTACTTC
few,TRBV7-2,TRBD1,TRBJ1-2,CASSQQGAVGYTF,TGTGCCAGCAGCCAACAGGGGGCAGTTGGCTACACCTTC
NA,TRBV29-1,TRBD1,TRBJ1-1,CSVSTGTGGTEAFF,TGCAGCGTCTCCACCGGGACAGGGGGCACTGAAGCTTTCTTT
few,TRBV29-1,TRBD1,TRBJ2-3,CSGSGTGSLTDTQYF,TGCAGCGGATCCGGGACAGGGTCCCTCACAGATACGCAGTATTTT
NA,TRBV27,NA,TRBJ1-2,CASSYRQAANYGYTF,TGTGCCAGCAGTTACCGACAGGCAGCTAACTATGGCTACACCTTC
NA,TRBV7-2,TRBD1,TRBJ2-7,CASSEPGQKSYEQYF,TGTGCCAGCAGCGAACCGGGACAGAAGTCCTACGAGCAGTACTTC
NA,TRBV5-1,NA,TRBJ2-4,CASSLGVTAKNIQYF,TGCGCCAGCAGCTTGGGCGTTACGGCCAAAAACATTCAGTACTTC
NA,TRBV6-2/TRBV6-3,TRBD2,TRBJ2-7,CASRPSGSTYEQYF,TGTGCCAGCAGACCAAGCGGGAGTACCTACGAGCAGTACTTC
few,TRBV20-1,NA,TRBJ1-2,CSAPAQNRVAYGYTF,TGCAGTGCTCCGGCCCAAAACAGGGTGGCCTATGGCTACACCTTC
few,TRBV6-5,TRBD1,TRBJ2-7,CASSYKRQGREQYF,TGTGCCAGCAGTTATAAGCGACAGGGCCGCGAGCAGTACTTC
NA,TRBV20-1,NA,TRBJ1-1,CSARYPGGTEAFF,TGCAGTGCTAGATATCCGGGGGGCACTGAAGCTTTCTTT
NA,TRBV6-5,NA,TRBJ2-2,CASSYAGADGGELFF,TGTGCCAGCAGTTACGCGGGGGCGGACGGCGGGGAGCTGTTTTTT
NA,TRBV4-3,TRBD2,TRBJ2-1,CASSQDVTAGTYNEQFF,TGCGCCAGCAGCCAAGATGTCACAGCGGGGACCTACAATGAGCAGTTCTTC
few,TRBV3-1,NA,TRBJ2-3,CASQGYSTDTQYF,TGTGCCAGCCAGGGATATAGCACAGATACGCAGTATTTT
many,TRBV27,TRBD2,TRBJ2-1,CASSDSSGRSVNEQFF,TGTGCCAGCAGCGATAGTAGCGGGAGGTCGGTCAATGAGCAGTTCTTC
many,TRBV20-1,NA,TRBJ2-1,CSASAFGRVYNEQFF,TGCAGTGCTTCCGCTTTCGGACGGGTCTACAATGAGCAGTTCTTC
NA,TRBV9,TRBD2,TRBJ2-3,CASSPWTSGRGTQYF,TGTGCCAGCAGCCCCTGGACTAGCGGGAGGGGGACGCAGTATTTT
few,TRBV6-5,TRBD2,TRBJ2-3,CASSYSTSGRATGADTQYF,TGTGCCAGCAGTTACTCTACTAGCGGGAGGGCCACGGGCGCAGATACGCAGTATTTT
NA,TRBV18,NA,TRBJ2-5,CASSPVGRAEETQYF,TGTGCCAGCTCACCGGTAGGAAGGGCTGAAGAGACCCAGTACTTC
NA,TRBV20-1,NA,TRBJ2-5,CSARVGRVRETQYF,TGCAGTGCTAGAGTTGGACGGGTCAGGGAGACCCAGTACTTC
few,TRBV11-2,NA,TRBJ2-3,CASSLMLGRTDTQYF,TGTGCCAGCAGCTTAATGTTGGGGCGGACAGATACGCAGTATTTT
NA,TRBV12-3/TRBV12-4,TRBD2,TRBJ2-2,CASSLMGGRTGELFF,TGTGCCAGCAGTTTGATGGGAGGGCGGACCGGGGAGCTGTTTTTT
NA,TRBV6-5,TRBD1,TRBJ2-7,CASSTTGTEQYF,TGTGCCAGCAGCACGACAGGGACCGAGCAGTACTTC
many,TRBV29-1,NA,TRBJ2-3,CSVGLRTTDTQYF,TGCAGCGTTGGCCTTCGAACCACAGATACGCAGTATTTT